This TCR beta chain was obtained from a study of T cell responses to AZD1222 COVID-19 vaccine. This CDR3 comprises 17 residues. Germline V gene data show CDR1 as LGHNA and CDR2 as YNFKEQ. V lost 0 bases and J lost 5; bases outside the gene matches: 7. TCRdb's table, derived via immunoSEQ multiplex PCR, lists solely in-frame clones and lacks some. Its clone listing holds around 150,000 clones. Sequenced: peripheral blood. This receptor was taken from an adult in good health. This chain uses TRBV4-2 with TRBJ2-1; 10 positions agree with TRBD2. CDR3 residues: CASSQEVRTSGNNEQFF. The CDR3 nucleotides are TGTGCCAGCAGCCAAGAAGTTAGGACTAGCGGAAACAATGAGCAGTTCTTC.